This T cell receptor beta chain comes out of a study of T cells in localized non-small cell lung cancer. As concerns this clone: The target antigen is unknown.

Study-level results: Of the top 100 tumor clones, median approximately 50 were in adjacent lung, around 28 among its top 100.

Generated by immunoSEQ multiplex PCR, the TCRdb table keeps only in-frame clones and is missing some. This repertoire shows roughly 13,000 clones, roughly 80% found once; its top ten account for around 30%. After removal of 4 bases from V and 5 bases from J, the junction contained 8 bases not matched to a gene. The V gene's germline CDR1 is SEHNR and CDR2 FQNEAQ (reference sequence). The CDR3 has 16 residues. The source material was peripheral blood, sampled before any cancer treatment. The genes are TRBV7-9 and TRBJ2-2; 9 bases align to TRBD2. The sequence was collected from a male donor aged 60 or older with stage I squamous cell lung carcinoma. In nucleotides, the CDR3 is TGTGCCAGCAGCTCCATAAGCGGGAGGACTACCGGGGAGCTGTTTTTT. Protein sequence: CASSSISGRTTGELFF.